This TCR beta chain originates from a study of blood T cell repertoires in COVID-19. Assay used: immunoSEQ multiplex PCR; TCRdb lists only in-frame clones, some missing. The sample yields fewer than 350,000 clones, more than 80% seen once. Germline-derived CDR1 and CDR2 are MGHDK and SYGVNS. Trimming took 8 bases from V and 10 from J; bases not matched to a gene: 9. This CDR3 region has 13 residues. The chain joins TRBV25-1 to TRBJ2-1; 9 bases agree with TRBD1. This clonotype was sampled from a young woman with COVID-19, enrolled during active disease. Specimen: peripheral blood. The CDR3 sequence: CASEKQGAREQFF. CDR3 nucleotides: TGTGCCAGCGAGAAACAGGGGGCGCGGGAGCAGTTCTTC.